This T cell receptor (beta chain) was profiled in a study of T cells in Graves' hyperthyroidism and ophthalmopathy. Turning to the study itself: Sampling of peripheral blood happened at initial diagnosis, prior to any treatment.

The study, taken as a whole, reports: Clonotypes that were expanded in thyroid above 0.001 mostly appeared in blood too. The model forecast ophthalmopathy, anticipating it by a median about 6.5 months before onset.

PBMCs were derived from 7.5 to 10 ml fresh peripheral blood. To note about this clonotype: The antigen is undetermined.

Germline V gene sequence: CDR1 MNHEY, CDR2 SVGAGI. Trimming left V 2 bases short and J 9 bases short, with 17 bases between. There are 14 residues in the CDR3. Researchers amplified the TCR beta CDR3 regions from RNA transcripts. A first-round RT-PCR of the TCR CDR3 used the HTBI primer set. TCRdb itself ran the multiplex PCR reads through MiXCR, one entry per CDR3 protein. The data hold fewer than 250,000 distinct CDR3 sequences, with over 20% observed a single time. The TCR sequence derives from a woman aged 40-49 years with Graves' ophthalmopathy. This chain joins TRBV6-5 and TRBJ2-7; D perhaps matches TRBD2 (5 bases). The specimen sequenced was blood. In DNA form, the CDR3 reads TGTGCCAGCAGTTACACCGGACTTCACGGCGCGCAGTACTTC. This gives the protein CASSYTGLHGAQYF.